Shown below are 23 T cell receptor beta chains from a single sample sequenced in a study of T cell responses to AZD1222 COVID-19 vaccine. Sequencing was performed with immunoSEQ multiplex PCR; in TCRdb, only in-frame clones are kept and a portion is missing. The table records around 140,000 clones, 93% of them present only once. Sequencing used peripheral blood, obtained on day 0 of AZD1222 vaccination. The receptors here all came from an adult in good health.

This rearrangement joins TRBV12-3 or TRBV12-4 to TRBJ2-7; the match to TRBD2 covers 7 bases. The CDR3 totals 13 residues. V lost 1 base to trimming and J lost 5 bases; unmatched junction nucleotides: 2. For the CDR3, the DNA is TGTGCCAGCAGTTTAGATCTAGCGGACGAGCAGTACTTC. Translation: CASSLDLADEQYF.

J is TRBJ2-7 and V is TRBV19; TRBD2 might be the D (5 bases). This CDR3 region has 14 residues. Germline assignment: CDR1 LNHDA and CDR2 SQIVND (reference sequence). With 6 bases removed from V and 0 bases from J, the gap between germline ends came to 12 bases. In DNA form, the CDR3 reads TGTGCCAGTAGGGGAGACCGCGCCTCCTACGAGCAGTACTTC. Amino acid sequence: CASRGDRASYEQYF.

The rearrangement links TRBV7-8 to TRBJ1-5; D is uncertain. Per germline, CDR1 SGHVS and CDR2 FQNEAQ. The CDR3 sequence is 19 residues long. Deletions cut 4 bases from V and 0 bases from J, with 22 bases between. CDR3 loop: CASSSRTPVERNSNQPQHF. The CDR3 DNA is TGTGCCAGCAGCTCGAGGACCCCCGTGGAGCGGAATAGCAATCAGCCCCAGCATTTT.

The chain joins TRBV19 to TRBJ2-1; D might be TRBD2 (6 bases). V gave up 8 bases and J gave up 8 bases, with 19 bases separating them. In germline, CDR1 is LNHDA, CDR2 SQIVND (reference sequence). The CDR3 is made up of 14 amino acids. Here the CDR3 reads CASSHTPPGDEQFF. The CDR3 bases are TGTGCCAGTTCCCATACCCCGCCGGGGGATGAGCAGTTCTTC.

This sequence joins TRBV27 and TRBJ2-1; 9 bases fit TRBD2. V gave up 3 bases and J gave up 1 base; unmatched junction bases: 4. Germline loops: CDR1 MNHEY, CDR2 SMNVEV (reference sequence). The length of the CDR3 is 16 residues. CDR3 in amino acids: CASSFSAGGSYNEQFF. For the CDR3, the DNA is TGTGCCAGCAGTTTCTCAGCGGGAGGATCCTACAATGAGCAGTTCTTC.

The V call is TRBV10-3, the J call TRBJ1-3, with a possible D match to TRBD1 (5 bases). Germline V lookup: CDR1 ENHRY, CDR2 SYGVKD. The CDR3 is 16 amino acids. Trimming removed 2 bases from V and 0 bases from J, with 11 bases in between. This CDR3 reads CAISERGSDSGNTIYF. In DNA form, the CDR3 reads TGTGCCATCAGTGAGAGGGGCTCAGACTCTGGAAACACCATATATTTT.

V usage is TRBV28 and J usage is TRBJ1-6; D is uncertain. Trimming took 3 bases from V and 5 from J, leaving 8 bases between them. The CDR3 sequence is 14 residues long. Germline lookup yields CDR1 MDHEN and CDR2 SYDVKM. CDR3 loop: CASSLAEDNSPLHF. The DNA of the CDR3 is TGTGCCAGCAGTTTGGCGGAAGATAATTCACCCCTCCACTTT.

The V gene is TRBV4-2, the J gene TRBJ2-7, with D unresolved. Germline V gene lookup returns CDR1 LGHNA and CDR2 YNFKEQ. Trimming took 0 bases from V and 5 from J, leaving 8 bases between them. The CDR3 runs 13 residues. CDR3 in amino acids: CASSQEEVHEQYF. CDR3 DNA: TGTGCCAGCAGCCAAGAGGAAGTCCACGAGCAGTACTTC.

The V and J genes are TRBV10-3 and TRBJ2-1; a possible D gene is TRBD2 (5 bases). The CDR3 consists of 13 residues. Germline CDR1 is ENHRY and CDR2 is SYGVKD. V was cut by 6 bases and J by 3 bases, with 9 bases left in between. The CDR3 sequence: CAIREVGYNEQFF. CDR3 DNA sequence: TGTGCCATCAGGGAGGTCGGCTACAATGAGCAGTTCTTC.

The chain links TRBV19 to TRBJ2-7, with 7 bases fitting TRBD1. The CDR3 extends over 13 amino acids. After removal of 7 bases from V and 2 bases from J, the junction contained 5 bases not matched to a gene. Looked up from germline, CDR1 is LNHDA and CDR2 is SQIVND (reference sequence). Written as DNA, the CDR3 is TGTGCCAGTACTCCGGGGACAGCCTACGAGCAGTACTTC. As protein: CASTPGTAYEQYF.

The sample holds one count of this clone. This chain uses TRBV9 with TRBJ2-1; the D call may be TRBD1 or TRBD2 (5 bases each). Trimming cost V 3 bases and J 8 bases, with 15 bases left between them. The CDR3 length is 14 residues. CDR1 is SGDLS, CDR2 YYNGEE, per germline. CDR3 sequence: CASSAGPGRDEQFF. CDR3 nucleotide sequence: TGTGCCAGCAGCGCGGGACCGGGCAGGGATGAGCAGTTCTTC.

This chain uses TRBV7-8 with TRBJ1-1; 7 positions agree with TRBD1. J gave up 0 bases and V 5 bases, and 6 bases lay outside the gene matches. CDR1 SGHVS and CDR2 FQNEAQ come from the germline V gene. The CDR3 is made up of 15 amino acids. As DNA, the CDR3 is TGTGCCAGCAGCCCTCGACAGGGATTGAACACTGAAGCTTTCTTT. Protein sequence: CASSPRQGLNTEAFF.

The CDR3 loop is CASSSPDGGPVLSPYGYTF. The DNA for the CDR3 is TGTGCCAGCAGCTCACCCGACGGAGGACCCGTGCTATCCCCCTATGGCTACACCTTC. The rearrangement uses TRBV7-9 and TRBJ1-2; D is uncertain. Per the germline V gene, CDR1 is SEHNR and CDR2 is FQNEAQ (reference sequence). The CDR3 contains 19 residues. With 4 bases removed from V and 4 bases from J, the gap between germline ends came to 28 bases.

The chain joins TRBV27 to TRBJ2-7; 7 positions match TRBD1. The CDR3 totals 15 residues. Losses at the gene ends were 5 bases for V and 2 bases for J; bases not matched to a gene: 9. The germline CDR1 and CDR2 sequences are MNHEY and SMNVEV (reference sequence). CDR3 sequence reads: CASSMRTGTAYEQYF. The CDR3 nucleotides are TGTGCCAGCAGTATGCGGACCGGGACAGCCTACGAGCAGTACTTC.

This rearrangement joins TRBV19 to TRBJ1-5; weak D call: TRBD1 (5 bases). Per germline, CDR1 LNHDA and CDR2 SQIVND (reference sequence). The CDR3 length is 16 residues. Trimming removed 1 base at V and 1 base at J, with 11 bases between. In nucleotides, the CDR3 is TGTGCCAGTAGTATAGTTACAGGAATAAGCAATCAGCCCCAGCATTTT. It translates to CASSIVTGISNQPQHF.

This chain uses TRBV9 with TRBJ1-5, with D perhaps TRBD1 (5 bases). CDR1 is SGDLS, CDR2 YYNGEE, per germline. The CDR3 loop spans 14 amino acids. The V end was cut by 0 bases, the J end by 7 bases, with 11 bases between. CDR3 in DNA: TGTGCCAGCAGCGTAGTTAACGGGGGACAGCCCCAGCATTTT. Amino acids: CASSVVNGGQPQHF. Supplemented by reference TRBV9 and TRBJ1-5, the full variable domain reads DSGVTQTPKHLITATGQRVTLRCSPRSGDLSVYWYQQSLDQGLQFLIQYYNGEERAKGNILERFSAQQFPDLHSELNLSSLELGDSALYFCASSVVNGGQPQHFGDGTRLSIL.

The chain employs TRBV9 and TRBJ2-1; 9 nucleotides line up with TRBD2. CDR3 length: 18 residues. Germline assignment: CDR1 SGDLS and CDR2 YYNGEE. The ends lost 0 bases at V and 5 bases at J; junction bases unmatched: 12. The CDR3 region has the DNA TGTGCCAGCAGCGTAGTCCCACTGCTAGCGGGATATAACAATGAGCAGTTCTTC. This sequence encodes CASSVVPLLAGYNNEQFF.

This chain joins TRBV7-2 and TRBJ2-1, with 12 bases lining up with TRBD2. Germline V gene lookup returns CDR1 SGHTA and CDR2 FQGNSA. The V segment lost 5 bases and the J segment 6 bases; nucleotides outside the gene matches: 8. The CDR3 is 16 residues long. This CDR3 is CASSPRTSGKLNEQFF. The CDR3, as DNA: TGTGCCAGCAGCCCCAGGACTAGCGGGAAACTCAATGAGCAGTTCTTC.

In DNA, the CDR3 is TGTGCCAGCAGTCCACGGACTAGCGAAGGGGAGACCCAGTACTTC. Its protein is CASSPRTSEGETQYF. The chain employs TRBV3-1 (or the pseudogene TRBV3-2) and TRBJ2-5, with 9 bases aligning to TRBD2. In germline, CDR1 is LGHDT, CDR2 YNNKEL (reference sequence). This CDR3 spans 15 amino acids. Trimming at V came to 6 bases and at J to 5 bases, leaving 10 bases not matched to a gene.

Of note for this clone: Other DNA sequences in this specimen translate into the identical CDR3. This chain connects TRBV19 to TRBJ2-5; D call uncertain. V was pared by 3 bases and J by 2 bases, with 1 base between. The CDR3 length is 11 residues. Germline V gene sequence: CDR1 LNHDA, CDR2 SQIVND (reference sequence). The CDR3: CASSIQETQYF. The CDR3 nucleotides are TGTGCCAGTAGTATTCAAGAGACCCAGTACTTC.

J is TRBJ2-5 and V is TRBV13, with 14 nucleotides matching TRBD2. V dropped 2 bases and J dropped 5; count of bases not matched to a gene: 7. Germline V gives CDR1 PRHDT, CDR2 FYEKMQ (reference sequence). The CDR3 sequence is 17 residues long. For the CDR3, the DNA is TGTGCCAGCAGCTTAAAGACTAGCGGGAGGGCCCTGGAGACCCAGTACTTC. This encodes CASSLKTSGRALETQYF.

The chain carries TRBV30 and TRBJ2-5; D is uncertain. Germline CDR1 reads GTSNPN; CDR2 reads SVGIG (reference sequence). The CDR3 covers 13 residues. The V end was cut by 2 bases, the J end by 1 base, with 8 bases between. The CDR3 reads CAWSRRIQETQYF. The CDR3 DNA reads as TGTGCCTGGAGTCGACGCATCCAAGAGACCCAGTACTTC. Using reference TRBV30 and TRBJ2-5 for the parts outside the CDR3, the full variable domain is SQTIHQWPATLVQPVGSPLSLECTVEGTSNPNLYWYRQAAGRGLQLLFYSVGIGQISSEVPQNLSASRPQDRQFILSSKKLLLSDSGFYLCAWSRRIQETQYFGPGTRLLVL.

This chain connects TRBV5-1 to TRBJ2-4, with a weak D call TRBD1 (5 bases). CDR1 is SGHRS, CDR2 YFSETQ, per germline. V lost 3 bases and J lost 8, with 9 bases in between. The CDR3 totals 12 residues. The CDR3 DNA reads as TGCGCCAGCAGCTCAGGGTTGGACATTCAGTACTTC. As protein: CASSSGLDIQYF.